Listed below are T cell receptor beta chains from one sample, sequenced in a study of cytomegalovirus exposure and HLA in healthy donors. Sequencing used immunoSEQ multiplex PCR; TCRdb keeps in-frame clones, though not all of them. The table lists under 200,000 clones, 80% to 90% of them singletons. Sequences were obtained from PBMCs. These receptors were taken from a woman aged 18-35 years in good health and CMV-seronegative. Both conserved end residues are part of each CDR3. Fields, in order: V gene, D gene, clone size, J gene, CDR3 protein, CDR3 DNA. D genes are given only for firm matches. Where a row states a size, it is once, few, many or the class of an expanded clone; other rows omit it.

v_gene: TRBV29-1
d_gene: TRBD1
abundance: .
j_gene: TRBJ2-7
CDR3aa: CSVEVEAGGLGEQYF
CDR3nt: TGCAGCGTTGAAGTTGAGGCAGGGGGCCTCGGCGAGCAGTACTTC

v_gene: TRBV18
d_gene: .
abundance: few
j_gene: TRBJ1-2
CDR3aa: CASSRDTSEGYTF
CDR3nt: TGTGCCAGCTCCAGGGACACCTCGGAGGGCTACACCTTC

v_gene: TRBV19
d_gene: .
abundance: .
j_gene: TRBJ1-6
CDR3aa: CASSSTRGSPLHF
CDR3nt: TGTGCCAGTAGCTCCACCCGGGGTTCACCCCTCCACTTT

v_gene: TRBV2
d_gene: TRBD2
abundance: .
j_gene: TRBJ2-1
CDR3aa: CASSDWGTSGDEQFF
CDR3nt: TGTGCCAGCAGTGATTGGGGGACTAGCGGGGATGAGCAGTTCTTC

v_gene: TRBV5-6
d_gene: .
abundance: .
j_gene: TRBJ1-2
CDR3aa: CASSLYRSPYGYTF
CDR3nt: TGTGCCAGCAGCTTGTATCGAAGCCCCTATGGCTACACCTTC

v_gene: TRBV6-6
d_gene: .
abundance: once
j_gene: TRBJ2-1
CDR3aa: CASRPSGGDYNEQFF
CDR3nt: TGTGCCAGCAGACCGTCCGGGGGAGACTACAATGAGCAGTTCTTC

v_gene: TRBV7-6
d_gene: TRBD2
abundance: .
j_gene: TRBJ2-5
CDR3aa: CASSLPHRLAEEETQYF
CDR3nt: TGTGCCAGCAGCTTACCCCATCGTCTAGCGGAGGAAGAGACCCAGTACTTC

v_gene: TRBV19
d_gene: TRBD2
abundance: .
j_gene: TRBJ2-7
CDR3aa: CASSATGGDYEQYF
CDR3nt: TGTGCCAGTAGTGCGACCGGGGGGGATTACGAGCAGTACTTC

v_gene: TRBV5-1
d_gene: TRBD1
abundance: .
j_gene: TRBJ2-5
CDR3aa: CASSLASGGLGETQYF
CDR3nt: TGCGCCAGCAGCTTGGCCTCAGGGGGCCTCGGGGAGACCCAGTACTTC

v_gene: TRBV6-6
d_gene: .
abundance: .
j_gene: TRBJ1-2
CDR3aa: CASSPTTGLGYTF
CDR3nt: TGTGCCAGCAGCCCTACAACAGGGTTGGGCTACACCTTC

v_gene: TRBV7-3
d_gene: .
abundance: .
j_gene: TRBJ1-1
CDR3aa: CASSLIERTEAFF
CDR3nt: TGTGCCAGCAGCTTAATCGAGCGGACTGAAGCTTTCTTT

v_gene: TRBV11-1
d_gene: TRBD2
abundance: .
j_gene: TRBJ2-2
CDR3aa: CASSPGTSGRALGELFF
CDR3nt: TGTGCCAGCAGCCCCGGGACTAGCGGGAGGGCCCTCGGGGAGCTGTTTTTT

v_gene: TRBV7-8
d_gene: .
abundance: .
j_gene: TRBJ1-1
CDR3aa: CASSLVGGRTTEAFF
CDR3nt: TGTGCCAGCAGCTTAGTGGGGGGACGGACAACTGAAGCTTTCTTT

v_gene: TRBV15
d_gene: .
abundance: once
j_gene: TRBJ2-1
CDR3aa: CATSRDFPSYNEQFF
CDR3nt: TGTGCCACCAGCAGGGACTTTCCCTCCTACAATGAGCAGTTCTTC

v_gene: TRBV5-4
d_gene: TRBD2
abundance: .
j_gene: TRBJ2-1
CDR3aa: CASSLGGPREVHEQFF
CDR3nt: TGTGCCAGCAGCTTGGGAGGACCGCGGGAGGTCCATGAGCAGTTCTTC

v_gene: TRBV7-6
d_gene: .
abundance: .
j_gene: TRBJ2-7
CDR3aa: CASSLLGSYEQYF
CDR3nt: TGTGCCAGCAGCTTACTCGGTTCCTACGAGCAGTACTTC

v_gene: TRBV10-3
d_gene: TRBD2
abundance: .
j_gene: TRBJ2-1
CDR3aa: CAISLAGEGGEQFF
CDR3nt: TGTGCCATCAGCCTAGCGGGAGAGGGGGGTGAGCAGTTCTTC

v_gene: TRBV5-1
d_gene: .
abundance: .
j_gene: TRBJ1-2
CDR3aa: CASSFGQGKVYTF
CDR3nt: TGCGCCAGCAGCTTTGGGCAGGGGAAGGTCTACACCTTC

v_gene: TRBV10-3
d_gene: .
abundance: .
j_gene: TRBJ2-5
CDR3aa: CAISEASETQYF
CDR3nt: TGTGCCATCAGTGAAGCGTCTGAGACCCAGTACTTC

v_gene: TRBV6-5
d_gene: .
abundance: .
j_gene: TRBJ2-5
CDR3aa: CASSYGRIRSETQYF
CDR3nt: TGTGCCAGCAGTTACGGCAGGATTCGATCGGAGACCCAGTACTTC

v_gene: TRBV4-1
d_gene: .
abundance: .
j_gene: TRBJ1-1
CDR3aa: CASSQDGFASEAFF
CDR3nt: TGCGCCAGCAGCCAAGATGGTTTTGCGTCTGAAGCTTTCTTT

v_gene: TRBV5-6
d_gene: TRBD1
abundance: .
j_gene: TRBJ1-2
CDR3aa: CASSLGTGIANYGYTF
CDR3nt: TGTGCCAGCAGCTTGGGGACAGGGATAGCTAACTATGGCTACACCTTC

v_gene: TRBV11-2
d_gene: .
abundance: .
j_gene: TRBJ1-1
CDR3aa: CASSLLRSEAFF
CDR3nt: TGTGCCAGCAGCTTATTACGGTCTGAAGCTTTCTTT

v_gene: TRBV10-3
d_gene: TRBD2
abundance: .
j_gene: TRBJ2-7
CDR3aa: CAIRRASGRDEQYF
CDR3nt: TGTGCCATCAGAAGGGCTAGCGGGAGGGACGAGCAGTACTTC

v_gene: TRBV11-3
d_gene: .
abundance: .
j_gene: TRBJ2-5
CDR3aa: CASSFSQGARQETQYF
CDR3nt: TGTGCCAGCAGCTTTTCACAGGGAGCTCGTCAAGAGACCCAGTACTTC

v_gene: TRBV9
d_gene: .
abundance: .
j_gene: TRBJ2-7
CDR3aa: CASSVQPHYEQYF
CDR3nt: TGTGCCAGCAGCGTACAACCCCACTACGAGCAGTACTTC

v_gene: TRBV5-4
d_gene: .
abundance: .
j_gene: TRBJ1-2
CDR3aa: CASSLGGGGLNYGYTF
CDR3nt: TGTGCCAGCAGCCTGGGGGGAGGGGGTCTTAACTATGGCTACACCTTC

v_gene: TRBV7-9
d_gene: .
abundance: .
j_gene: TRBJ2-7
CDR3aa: CASSSNTRSTYEQYF
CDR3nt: TGTGCCAGCAGCTCCAACACACGATCGACCTACGAGCAGTACTTC

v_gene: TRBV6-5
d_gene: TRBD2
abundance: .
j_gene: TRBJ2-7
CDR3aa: CASSYLSGGTYEQYF
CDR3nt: TGTGCCAGCAGTTACCTTAGCGGGGGCACCTACGAGCAGTACTTC

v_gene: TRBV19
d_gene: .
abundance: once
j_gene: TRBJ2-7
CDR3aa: CASRGLSYEQYF
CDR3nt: TGTGCCAGTAGGGGCCTTTCCTACGAGCAGTACTTC

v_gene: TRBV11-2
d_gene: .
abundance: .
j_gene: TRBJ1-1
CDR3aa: CASSFSSDDTEAFF
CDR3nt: TGTGCCAGCAGCTTTTCGAGCGACGACACTGAAGCTTTCTTT

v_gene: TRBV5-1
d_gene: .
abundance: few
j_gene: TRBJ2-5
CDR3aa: CASSLAPVGAGETQYF
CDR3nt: TGCGCCAGCAGCTTGGCTCCCGTGGGGGCTGGTGAGACCCAGTACTTC